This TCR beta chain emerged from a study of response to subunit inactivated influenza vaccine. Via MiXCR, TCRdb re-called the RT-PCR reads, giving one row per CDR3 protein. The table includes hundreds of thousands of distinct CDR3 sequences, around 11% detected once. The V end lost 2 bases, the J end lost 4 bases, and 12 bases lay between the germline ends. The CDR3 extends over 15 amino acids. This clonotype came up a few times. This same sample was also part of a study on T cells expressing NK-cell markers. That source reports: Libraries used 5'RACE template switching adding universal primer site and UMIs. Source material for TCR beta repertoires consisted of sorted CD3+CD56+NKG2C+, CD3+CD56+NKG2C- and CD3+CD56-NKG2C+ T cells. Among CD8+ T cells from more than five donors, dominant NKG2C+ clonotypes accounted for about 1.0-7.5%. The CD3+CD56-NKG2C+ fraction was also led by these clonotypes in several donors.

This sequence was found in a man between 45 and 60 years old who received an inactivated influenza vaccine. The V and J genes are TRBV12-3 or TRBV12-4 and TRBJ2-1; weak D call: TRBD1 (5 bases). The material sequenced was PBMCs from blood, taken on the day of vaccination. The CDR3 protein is CASSLMGRSYNEQFF. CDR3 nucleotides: TGTGCCAGCAGTTTAATGGGGCGGTCATACAATGAGCAGTTCTTC.